These T cell receptor beta chains were read from a single sample in a study of identical twins. TCRdb processed the 5' RACE reads anew with MiXCR; each CDR3 protein has one entry. Of 750,000 to 950,000 distinct CDR3 sequences listed, approximately 13% were seen once; the top ten hold about 1.5%. Separately, the same data were catalogued under a study of yellow fever vaccine responses in identical twins.

Input material: PBMCs. Receptor source: a woman aged 18-29 years in good health. CDR3s include the opening cysteine and the closing phenylalanine or tryptophan. D genes are given only for firm matches. A row's size may be missing; if present it is once, few, many or a size class.

TRBV11-1	-	TRBJ2-4	TRBD1	CASSLGEGQGLAKNIQYF	TGTGCCAGCAGCTTAGGAGAAGGACAGGGGCTAGCCAAAAACATTCAGTACTTC
TRBV10-3	-	TRBJ2-5	TRBD2	CAISDPGLAGQETQYF	TGTGCCATCAGTGACCCGGGACTAGCGGGACAAGAGACCCAGTACTTC
TRBV4-1	few	TRBJ2-7	-	CASSQDLERVGQYF	TGCGCCAGCAGCCAAGATCTGGAAAGGGTGGGGCAGTACTTC
TRBV20-1	-	TRBJ1-1	-	CSASSGGVTEAFF	TGCAGTGCTAGTTCCGGGGGTGTCACTGAAGCTTTCTTT
TRBV12-3/TRBV12-4	-	TRBJ1-5	-	CASSLHSQPQHF	TGTGCCAGCAGTTTACACAGTCAGCCCCAGCATTTT
TRBV5-1	few	TRBJ1-2	-	CASRHSDGYTF	TGCGCCAGCAGGCACAGTGATGGCTACACCTTC
TRBV9	many	TRBJ2-1	TRBD2	CASSVGTSGNNEQFF	TGTGCCAGCAGCGTCGGGACTAGCGGCAACAATGAGCAGTTCTTC
TRBV12-3/TRBV12-4	many	TRBJ2-1	TRBD2	CASRPAGGSYNEQFF	TGTGCCAGCAGACCAGCGGGAGGCTCCTACAATGAGCAGTTCTTC
TRBV29-1	many	TRBJ2-7	-	CSVEDEGPKYEQYF	TGCAGCGTTGAAGATGAAGGACCCAAATACGAGCAGTACTTC
TRBV20-1	-	TRBJ2-2	-	CSAREVGENTGELFF	TGCAGTGCTAGAGAAGTGGGCGAGAACACCGGGGAGCTGTTTTTT
TRBV11-3	few	TRBJ2-5	TRBD1	CASSLGRQGPQETQYF	TGTGCCAGCAGCTTAGGGCGACAGGGGCCCCAAGAGACCCAGTACTTC
TRBV4-1	-	TRBJ2-1	-	CASSTRGSDSYNEQFF	TGCGCCAGCAGCACCCGGGGCTCCGATTCCTACAATGAGCAGTTCTTC
TRBV5-1	-	TRBJ2-3	-	CASSLVGPGSATDTQYF	TGCGCCAGCAGCTTGGTAGGGCCAGGTAGTGCCACAGATACGCAGTATTTT
TRBV12-3/TRBV12-4	many	TRBJ2-2	TRBD2	CASTPGLAFNTGELFF	TGTGCCAGCACCCCGGGACTAGCGTTCAACACCGGGGAGCTGTTTTTT
TRBV25-1	-	TRBJ1-5	TRBD1	CASRGSGGTNQPQHF	TGTGCCAGCAGGGGGTCAGGGGGCACAAATCAGCCCCAGCATTTT
TRBV29-1	many	TRBJ2-1	TRBD1	CSVATGTGGGEQFF	TGCAGCGTGGCCACCGGGACAGGGGGAGGTGAGCAGTTCTTC
TRBV15	few	TRBJ2-7	TRBD2	CATSLPSGRVGEQYF	TGTGCCACCAGCTTGCCTAGCGGGAGGGTTGGCGAGCAGTACTTC
TRBV6-5	many	TRBJ1-4	TRBD1	CASSYSSYRGESEKLFF	TGTGCCAGCAGTTACTCGTCCTACAGGGGAGAAAGTGAAAAACTGTTTTTT
TRBV7-6	few	TRBJ2-2	-	CASSLILGQVYTGELFF	TGTGCCAGCAGCCTCATCTTGGGGCAGGTGTACACCGGGGAGCTGTTTTTT
TRBV2	few	TRBJ2-7	TRBD1	CASSRDRGFFEQYF	TGTGCCAGCAGTAGGGACAGGGGATTCTTCGAGCAGTACTTC
TRBV6-5	-	TRBJ2-2	TRBD2	CASSYLGTSGANTGELFF	TGTGCCAGCAGTTACTTAGGGACTAGCGGCGCGAACACCGGGGAGCTGTTTTTT
TRBV10-3	-	TRBJ2-7	-	CAIKADHSETPNYEQYF	TGTGCCATCAAAGCGGACCATAGCGAGACACCTAACTACGAGCAGTACTTC
TRBV4-1	-	TRBJ2-2	-	CASSQGRGIGGELFF	TGCGCCAGCAGCCAGGGACGAGGGATTGGCGGGGAGCTGTTTTTT
TRBV5-1	-	TRBJ1-1	-	CASSLYERGTVAFF	TGCGCCAGCAGCCTTTACGAAAGGGGAACGGTAGCTTTCTTT
TRBV2	-	TRBJ2-7	TRBD2	CASSEASGSNEQYF	TGTGCCAGCAGTGAGGCTAGCGGGAGCAACGAGCAGTACTTC
TRBV4-1	few	TRBJ2-5	TRBD1	CASSQPRTGEKETQYF	TGCGCCAGCAGCCAACCCCGGACAGGGGAAAAAGAGACCCAGTACTTC
TRBV7-2	few	TRBJ2-3	TRBD2	CASSSRLAGRDTQYF	TGTGCCAGCAGCTCAAGACTAGCGGGACGGGATACGCAGTATTTT
TRBV24-1	few	TRBJ1-2	-	CATSDQAGDRSGYTF	TGTGCCACCAGTGATCAGGCAGGGGATAGGAGTGGCTACACCTTC
TRBV20-1	few	TRBJ2-5	-	CSAVRATARTQETQYF	TGCAGTGCTGTCCGGGCAACTGCTAGAACCCAAGAGACCCAGTACTTC
TRBV24-1	few	TRBJ1-2	TRBD1	CATNPGQGNYGYTF	TGTGCCACCAATCCGGGACAGGGGAACTATGGCTACACCTTC
TRBV2	-	TRBJ1-2	-	CASRVRDGYTF	TGTGCCAGCAGGGTCAGGGATGGCTACACCTTC
TRBV12-3/TRBV12-4	-	TRBJ2-1	-	CASSLREGKVYNEQFF	TGTGCCAGCAGTTTAAGAGAGGGAAAGGTGTACAATGAGCAGTTCTTC
TRBV6-1	many	TRBJ1-5	-	CASSEGPRGNQPQHF	TGTGCCAGCAGTGAAGGCCCCCGGGGGAATCAGCCCCAGCATTTT
TRBV20-1	few	TRBJ1-5	-	CSARGGGASNQPQHF	TGCAGTGCTAGGGGTGGGGGGGCCAGCAATCAGCCCCAGCATTTT
TRBV2	many	TRBJ2-1	-	CASSIAYNEQFF	TGTGCCAGCAGCATCGCCTACAATGAGCAGTTCTTC
TRBV7-9	few	TRBJ2-7	TRBD2	CASSLGLAGGAEQYF	TGTGCCAGCAGCCTCGGACTAGCGGGAGGAGCTGAGCAGTACTTC
TRBV6-1	few	TRBJ2-2	TRBD2	CASRLAGGFTGELFF	TGTGCCAGCAGACTAGCGGGAGGTTTCACCGGGGAGCTGTTTTTT
TRBV3-1	few	TRBJ2-5	-	CASEPGDKPQETQYF	TGTGCCAGCGAACCTGGGGATAAACCCCAAGAGACCCAGTACTTC
TRBV27	many	TRBJ2-1	-	CASSSYSGSTYNEQFF	TGTGCCAGCAGTTCCTACTCCGGGAGTACGTACAATGAGCAGTTCTTC
TRBV3-1	-	TRBJ2-2	-	CAIHPPVSRQDRRVGELFF	TGTGCCATCCACCCACCGGTTTCCCGTCAGGACAGAAGGGTCGGGGAGCTGTTTTTT
TRBV20-1	many	TRBJ1-2	-	CSVGRQENYGYTF	TGCAGTGTCGGACGACAGGAGAACTATGGCTACACCTTC
TRBV29-1	many	TRBJ1-2	-	CSVNPTGTAIDGYTF	TGCAGCGTAAACCCAACCGGGACGGCTATAGATGGCTACACCTTC
TRBV5-1	few	TRBJ2-2	TRBD1	CASSFSQGQGLNTGELFF	TGCGCCAGCAGCTTCTCTCAAGGACAGGGCCTGAACACCGGGGAGCTGTTTTTT
TRBV24-1	-	TRBJ2-2	TRBD1	CATQSRGSAGELFF	TGTGCCACACAGAGCAGGGGGAGTGCCGGGGAGCTGTTTTTT
TRBV20-1	many	TRBJ2-1	-	CSASGPNYNEQFF	TGCAGTGCTAGCGGACCGAACTACAATGAGCAGTTCTTC
TRBV7-9	few	TRBJ2-5	TRBD1	CASSIYRGTETQYF	TGTGCCAGCAGCATCTACAGGGGAACGGAGACCCAGTACTTC
TRBV10-3	-	TRBJ2-5	-	CAITAAAGQTQYF	TGTGCCATCACCGCGGCAGCAGGCCAGACCCAGTACTTC
TRBV20-1	many	TRBJ2-2	TRBD1	CSARTGANTGELFF	TGCAGTGCAAGGACAGGGGCGAACACCGGGGAGCTGTTTTTT
TRBV20-1	-	TRBJ2-3	-	CSAGAPGTDTQYF	TGCAGTGCCGGGGCTCCGGGCACAGATACGCAGTATTTT